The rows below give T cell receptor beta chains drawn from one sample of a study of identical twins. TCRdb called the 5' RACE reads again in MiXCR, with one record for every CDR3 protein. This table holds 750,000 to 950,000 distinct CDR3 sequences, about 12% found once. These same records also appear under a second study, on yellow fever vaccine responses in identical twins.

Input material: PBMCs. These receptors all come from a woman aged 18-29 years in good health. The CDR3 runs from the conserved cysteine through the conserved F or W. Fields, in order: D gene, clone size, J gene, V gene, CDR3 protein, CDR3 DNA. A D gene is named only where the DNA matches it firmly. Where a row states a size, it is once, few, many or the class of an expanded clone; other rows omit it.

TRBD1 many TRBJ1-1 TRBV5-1 CASSPLSTGAALTEAFF TGCGCCAGCTCCCCTCTTTCCACAGGGGCCGCACTCACTGAAGCTTTCTTT
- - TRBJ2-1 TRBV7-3 CASSPRGGPSDEQFF TGTGCCAGCAGCCCGAGGGGGGGGCCCAGCGATGAGCAGTTCTTC
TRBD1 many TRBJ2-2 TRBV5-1 CASSFGDPGQVYTGELFF TGCGCCAGCAGCTTCGGGGACCCGGGACAGGTTTACACCGGGGAGCTGTTTTTT
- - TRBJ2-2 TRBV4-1 CASSRGRAGELFF TGCGCCAGCAGCCGAGGTCGAGCCGGGGAGCTGTTTTTT
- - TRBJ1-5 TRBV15 CATSTRTSNQPQHF TGTGCCACCAGCACGAGGACTAGCAATCAGCCCCAGCATTTT
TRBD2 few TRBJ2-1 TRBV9 CASSSRGTSGSWNEQFF TGTGCCAGCAGCTCCCGCGGGACTAGCGGGAGTTGGAATGAGCAGTTCTTC
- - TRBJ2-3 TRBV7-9 CASSLAHSTDTQYF TGTGCCAGCAGCTTAGCCCACAGCACAGATACGCAGTATTTT
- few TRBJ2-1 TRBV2 CASRENADSYNEQFF TGTGCCAGCAGGGAGAATGCGGACTCCTACAATGAGCAGTTCTTC
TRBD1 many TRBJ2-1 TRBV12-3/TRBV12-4 CASTRDRGYNEQFF TGTGCCAGCACCCGGGACAGGGGGTACAATGAGCAGTTCTTC
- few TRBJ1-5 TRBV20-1 CSATNNSARRGENQPQHF TGCAGTGCAACCAATAACTCTGCCCGGAGGGGGGAAAATCAGCCCCAGCATTTT
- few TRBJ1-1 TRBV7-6 CASSPGRDLHTEAFF TGTGCCAGCAGCCCAGGACGGGACCTACACACTGAAGCTTTCTTT
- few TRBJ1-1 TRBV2 CASSEQQGGAFF TGTGCCAGCAGTGAACAGCAGGGAGGAGCTTTCTTT
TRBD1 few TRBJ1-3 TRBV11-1 CASSRAPGTARSGNTIYF TGTGCCAGCAGCCGAGCCCCAGGGACAGCTCGCTCTGGAAACACCATATATTTT
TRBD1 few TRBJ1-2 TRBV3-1 CASSQDLVTGNYGYTF TGTGCCAGCAGCCAAGATCTCGTGACAGGGAACTATGGCTACACCTTC
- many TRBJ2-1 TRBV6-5 CASSYGSGPYTHWNEQFF TGTGCCAGCAGTTACGGTTCAGGGCCTTACACACATTGGAATGAGCAGTTCTTC
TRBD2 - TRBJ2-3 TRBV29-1 CSVGGLAGIHTDTQYF TGCAGCGTTGGGGGACTAGCGGGGATTCACACAGATACGCAGTATTTT
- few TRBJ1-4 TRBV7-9 CASSYLEEKLFF TGTGCCAGCAGCTACTTGGAGGAAAAACTGTTTTTT